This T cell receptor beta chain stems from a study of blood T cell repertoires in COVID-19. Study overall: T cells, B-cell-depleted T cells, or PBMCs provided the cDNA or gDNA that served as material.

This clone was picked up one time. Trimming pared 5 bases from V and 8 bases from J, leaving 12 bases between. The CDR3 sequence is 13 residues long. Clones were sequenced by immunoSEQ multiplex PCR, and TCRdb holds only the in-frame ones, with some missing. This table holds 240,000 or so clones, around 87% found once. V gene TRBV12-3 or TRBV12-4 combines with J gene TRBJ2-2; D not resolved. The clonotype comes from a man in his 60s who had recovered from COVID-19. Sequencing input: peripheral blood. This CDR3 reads CASSRQWAGELFF. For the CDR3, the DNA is TGTGCCAGCAGTCGACAATGGGCGGGGGAGCTGTTTTTT.